Listed below are T cell receptor beta chains from one sample, sequenced in a study of cytomegalovirus exposure and HLA in healthy donors. Sequencing was performed with immunoSEQ multiplex PCR; in TCRdb, only in-frame clones are kept and a portion is missing. The sample gives 95,000 to 130,000 clones, roughly 79% of which show up once; around 1.6% is in the top ten. Input material: PBMCs. Receptors originate from a woman in her late teens or twenties in good health and CMV-seronegative. Each CDR3 is given without its conserved first and last residue.

cdr3_length | j_call | v_call | cdr3_aa
14 | TRBJ1-2 | TRBV28 | ASSRGSGQAHYGYT
12 | TRBJ2-5 | TRBV30 | AWSVAGGQETQY
13 | TRBJ1-5 | TRBV19 | ASSQDSSSNQPQH
15 | TRBJ2-2 | TRBV5-1 | ASGTGLGGRVNGELF
12 | TRBJ1-2 | TRBV6-1 | ASSARQGNYGYT
15 | TRBJ1-1 | TRBV10-3 | AISESRTGGMNTEAF
12 | TRBJ1-1 | TRBV5-1 | ASSLARLNTEAF
11 | TRBJ1-2 | TRBV5-4 | ASSWKGVPGYT
10 | TRBJ1-1 | TRBV6-1 | ASAGNYQASG
12 | TRBJ2-5 | TRBV6-1 | ASSWGVLGETQY
14 | TRBJ2-2 | TRBV4-1 | ASSLRTGTDTGELF
9 | TRBJ1-5 | TRBV5-8 | ASSSDQPQH
12 | TRBJ2-7 | TRBV28 | ASSLRNVRREQY
12 | TRBJ1-2 | TRBV10-3 | AISEPEQGPGYT
13 | TRBJ2-1 | TRBV15 | ATSRDSGGANEQF
12 | TRBJ2-1 | TRBV6-1 | AMKTGGGFNEQF
10 | TRBJ1-1 | TRBV29-1 | SVVVGAAEAF
15 | TRBJ2-2 | TRBV28 | ASSLAGLFEGTGELF
14 | TRBJ2-3 | TRBV6-5 | ASSFLMGGRTDTQY
12 | TRBJ2-3 | TRBV11-2 | ASRTGTSTDTQY
14 | TRBJ1-3 | TRBV29-1 | SVEGAQGNSGNTIY
12 | TRBJ2-7 | TRBV6-5 | ASSYSQGGYEQY
13 | TRBJ1-5 | TRBV6-5 | ASSPITGLNQPQH
12 | TRBJ2-7 | TRBV28 | ASSSRTVSYEQY
14 | TRBJ2-3 | TRBV19 | ASRASGGAYGDTQY
11 | TRBJ2-2 | TRBV4-2 | ASSRDGGGELF
11 | TRBJ1-2 | TRBV15 | ATSREGGGGYT
13 | TRBJ2-1 | TRBV6-1 | ASSEGLAGAGEQF